The clone carrying this T cell receptor (beta chain) was observed once. Clones were read by immunoSEQ multiplex PCR, and TCRdb kept only the in-frame ones, dropping some. The repertoire includes around 110,000 clones, more than 75% of them detected once, and around 7.5% sits in the top ten. V lost 7 bases to trimming and J lost 0 bases, with 16 bases between them. The germline V gene encodes CDR1 LNHDA and CDR2 SQIVND (reference sequence). This CDR3 spans 16 amino acids. This specimen belongs to a study of T cell responses to AZD1222 COVID-19 vaccine. This chain links TRBV19 with TRBJ1-5; the D gene is possibly TRBD1 (5 bases). This specimen consisted of peripheral blood, obtained on day 0 of AZD1222 vaccination. The sequence was obtained from an adult in good health. This CDR3 is CASIPDSLNSNQPQHF. The CDR3 nucleotides are TGTGCCAGTATTCCTGACAGTTTAAATAGCAATCAGCCCCAGCATTTT.